Sequencing of this T cell receptor (beta chain) was carried out in a study of T cell changes during pregnancy in multiple sclerosis. This clone came up once. The data were produced by immunoSEQ multiplex PCR, yet TCRdb's version contains in-frame clones alone and is incomplete. The sample has around 100,000 clones; roughly nine tenths are singletons. This clonotype was sampled from a female donor with multiple sclerosis, enrolled in a pregnancy study. The starting material was peripheral blood, obtained after pregnancy.

CDR3 DNA sequence: TGTGCCAGCAGGCAAGAAACAAGACAGCCCCAGCATTTT. It specifies CASRQETRQPQHF. The rearrangement uses TRBV2 and TRBJ1-5, with D uncertain. Trimming took off 6 bases at V and 7 bases at J, with 13 bases between the two ends. There are 13 residues in the CDR3. Germline CDR1 is SNHLY and CDR2 is FYNNEI.